This paragraph reports one T cell receptor beta chain. The target antigen is unknown. Other DNA sequences of this sample code for an identical CDR3. Sequencing was performed with immunoSEQ multiplex PCR; in TCRdb, only in-frame clones are kept and a portion is missing. This sample has roughly 2,000,000 clones, with roughly 95% found just once. Germline CDR1 is SQVTM and CDR2 is ANQGSEA. V trimming: 5 bases; J trimming: 4 bases; junction bases outside the gene matches: 8. This CDR3 has 13 amino acids. The data are from a study of shared clonotypes between healthy human individuals. General study results and limits: The genetic and exposure-history diversity represented was limited by few donors. Sorted-subset sequencing was shown by rarefaction to be incomplete despite large depth.

CD45RO-negative cells were positively selected for CCR7, leaving out terminally differentiated effector memory CD45RA+ cells. Donors, healthy HIV-negative adults, lacked recent acute infections or vaccinations. All donors were Caucasian adults living in Nashville, Tennessee. This TCR was recovered from a man aged 18 to 30 in good health. Some clones in this sample may be carry-over from other donors' samples. The chain recombines TRBV29-1 with TRBJ2-7; 7 nucleotides align to TRBD2. Sequenced input: naive CD8+ T cells from PBMCs. This CDR3 reads CSVMGSGGYEQYF. The DNA of the CDR3 is TGCAGCGTTATGGGTTCCGGGGGGTACGAGCAGTACTTC.